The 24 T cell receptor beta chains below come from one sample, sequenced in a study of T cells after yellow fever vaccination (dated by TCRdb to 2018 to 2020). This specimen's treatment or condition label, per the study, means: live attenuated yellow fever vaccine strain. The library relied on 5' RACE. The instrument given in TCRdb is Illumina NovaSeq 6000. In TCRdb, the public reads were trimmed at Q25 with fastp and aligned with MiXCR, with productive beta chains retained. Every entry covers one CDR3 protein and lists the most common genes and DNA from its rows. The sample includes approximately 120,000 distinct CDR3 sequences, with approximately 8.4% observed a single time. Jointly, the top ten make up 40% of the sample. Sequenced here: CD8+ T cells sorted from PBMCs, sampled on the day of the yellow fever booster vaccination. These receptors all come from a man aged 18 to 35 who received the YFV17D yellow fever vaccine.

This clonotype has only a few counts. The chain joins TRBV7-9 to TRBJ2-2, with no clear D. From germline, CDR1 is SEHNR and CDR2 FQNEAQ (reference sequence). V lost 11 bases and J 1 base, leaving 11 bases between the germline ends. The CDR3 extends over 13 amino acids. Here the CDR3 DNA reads TGTGCCGCGCTAGGCCTGAACACCGGGGAGCTGTTTTTT. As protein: CAALGLNTGELFF.

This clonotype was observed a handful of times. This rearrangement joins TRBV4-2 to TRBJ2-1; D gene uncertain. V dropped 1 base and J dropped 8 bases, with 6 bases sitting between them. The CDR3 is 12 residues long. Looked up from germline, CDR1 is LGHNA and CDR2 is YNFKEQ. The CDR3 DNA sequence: TGTGCCAGCAGCCAAGGGGCGGATGAGCAGTTCTTC. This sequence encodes CASSQGADEQFF.

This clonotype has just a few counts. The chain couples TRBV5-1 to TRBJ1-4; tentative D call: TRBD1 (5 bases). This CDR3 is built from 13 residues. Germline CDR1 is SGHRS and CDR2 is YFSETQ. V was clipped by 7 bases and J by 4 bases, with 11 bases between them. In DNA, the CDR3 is TGCGCCAGCGCCCTAGGGGATAATGAAAAACTGTTTTTT. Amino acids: CASALGDNEKLFF.

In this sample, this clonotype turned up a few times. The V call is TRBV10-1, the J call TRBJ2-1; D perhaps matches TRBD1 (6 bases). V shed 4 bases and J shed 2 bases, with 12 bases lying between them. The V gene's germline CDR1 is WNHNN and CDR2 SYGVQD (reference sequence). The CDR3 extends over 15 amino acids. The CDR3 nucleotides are TGCGCCAGCAGTGCCGAGGACAGAGCCTACAATGAGCAGTTCTTC. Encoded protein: CASSAEDRAYNEQFF.

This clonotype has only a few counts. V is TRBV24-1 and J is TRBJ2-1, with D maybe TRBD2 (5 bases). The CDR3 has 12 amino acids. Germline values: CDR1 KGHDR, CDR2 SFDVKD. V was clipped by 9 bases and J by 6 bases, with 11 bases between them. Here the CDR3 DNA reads TGTGCCACCGGGGAGACGGGCAATGAGCAGTTCTTC. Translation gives CATGETGNEQFF.

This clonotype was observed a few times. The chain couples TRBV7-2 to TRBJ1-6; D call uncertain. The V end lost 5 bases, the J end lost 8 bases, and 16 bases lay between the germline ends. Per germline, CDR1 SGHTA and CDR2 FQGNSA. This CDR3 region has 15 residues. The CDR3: CASSPPGPPDSPLHF. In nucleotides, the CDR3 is TGTGCCAGCAGCCCGCCGGGTCCCCCGGATTCACCCCTCCACTTT.

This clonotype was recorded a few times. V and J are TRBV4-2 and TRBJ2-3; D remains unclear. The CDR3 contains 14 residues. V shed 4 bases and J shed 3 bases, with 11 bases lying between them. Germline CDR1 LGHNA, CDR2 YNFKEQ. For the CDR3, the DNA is TGTGCCAGCAGCCGAGCCCTCTCTACAGATACGCAGTATTTT. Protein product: CASSRALSTDTQYF.

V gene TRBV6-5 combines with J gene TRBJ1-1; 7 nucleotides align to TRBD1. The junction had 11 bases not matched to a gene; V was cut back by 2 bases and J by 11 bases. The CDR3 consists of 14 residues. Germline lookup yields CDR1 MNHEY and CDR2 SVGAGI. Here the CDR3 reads CASSYRNRGTGAFF. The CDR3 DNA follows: TGTGCCAGCAGTTACCGCAACAGGGGTACGGGCGCTTTCTTT.

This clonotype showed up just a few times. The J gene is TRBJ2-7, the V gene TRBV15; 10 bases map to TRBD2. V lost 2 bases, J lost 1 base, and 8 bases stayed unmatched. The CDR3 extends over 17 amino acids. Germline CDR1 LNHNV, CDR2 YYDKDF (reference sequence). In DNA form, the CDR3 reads TGTGCCACCAGCAGACGGAATCTAGCGGGGGTTTCCTACGAGCAGTACTTC. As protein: CATSRRNLAGVSYEQYF.

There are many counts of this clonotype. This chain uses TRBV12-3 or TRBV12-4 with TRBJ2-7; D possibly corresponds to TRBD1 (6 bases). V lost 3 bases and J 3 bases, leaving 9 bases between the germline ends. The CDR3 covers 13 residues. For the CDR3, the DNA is TGTGCCAGCAGTTTGAAGGACAGCTACGAGCAGTACTTC. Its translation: CASSLKDSYEQYF.

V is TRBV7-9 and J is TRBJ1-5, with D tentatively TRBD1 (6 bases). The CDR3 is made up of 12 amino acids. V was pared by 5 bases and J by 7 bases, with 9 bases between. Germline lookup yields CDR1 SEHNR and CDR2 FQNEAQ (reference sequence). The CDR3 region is CASSGGGQPQHF. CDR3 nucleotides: TGTGCCAGCAGCGGAGGGGGGCAGCCCCAGCATTTT. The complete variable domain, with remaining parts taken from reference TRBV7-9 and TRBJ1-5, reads DTGVSQNPRHKITKRGQNVTFRCDPISEHNRLYWYRQTLGQGPEFLTYFQNEAQLEKSRLLSDRFSAERPKGSFSTLEIQRTEQGDSAMYLCASSGGGQPQHFGDGTRLSIL.

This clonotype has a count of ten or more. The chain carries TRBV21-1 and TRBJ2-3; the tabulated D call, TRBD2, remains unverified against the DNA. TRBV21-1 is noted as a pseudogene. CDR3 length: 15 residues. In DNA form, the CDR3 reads TGTGCCAGCAGCAAGTGCCCTAGCGGGGGGGATACGCAGTATTTT. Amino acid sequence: CASSKCPSGGDTQYF.

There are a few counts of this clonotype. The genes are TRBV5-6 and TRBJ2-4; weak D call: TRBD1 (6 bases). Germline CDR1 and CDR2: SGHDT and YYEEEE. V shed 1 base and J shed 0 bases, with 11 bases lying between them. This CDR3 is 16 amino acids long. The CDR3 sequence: CASSLPGHLAKNIQYF. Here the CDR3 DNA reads TGTGCCAGCAGCTTGCCGGGACACCTAGCCAAAAACATTCAGTACTTC. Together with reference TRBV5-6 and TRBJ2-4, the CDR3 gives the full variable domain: DAGVTQSPTHLIKTRGQQVTLRCSPKSGHDTVSWYQQALGQGPQFIFQYYEEEERQRGNFPDRFSGHQFPNYSSELNVNALLLGDSALYLCASSLPGHLAKNIQYFGAGTRLSVL.

CDR3: CAIGFQGASGYEQYF. In DNA form, the CDR3 reads TGTGCCATCGGGTTTCAGGGGGCAAGTGGCTACGAGCAGTACTTC. J is TRBJ2-7 and V is TRBV10-3; 8 bases are a match to TRBD1. V shed 8 bases and J 3 bases; nucleotides not matched to a gene: 12. The CDR3 runs 15 residues. CDR1 ENHRY and CDR2 SYGVKD come from the germline V gene.

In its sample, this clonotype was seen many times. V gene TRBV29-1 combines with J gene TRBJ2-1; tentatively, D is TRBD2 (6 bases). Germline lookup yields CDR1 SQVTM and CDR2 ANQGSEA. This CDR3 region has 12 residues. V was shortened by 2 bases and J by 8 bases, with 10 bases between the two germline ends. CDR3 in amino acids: CSVEQGGDEQFF. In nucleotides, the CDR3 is TGCAGCGTTGAACAGGGAGGCGATGAGCAGTTCTTC.

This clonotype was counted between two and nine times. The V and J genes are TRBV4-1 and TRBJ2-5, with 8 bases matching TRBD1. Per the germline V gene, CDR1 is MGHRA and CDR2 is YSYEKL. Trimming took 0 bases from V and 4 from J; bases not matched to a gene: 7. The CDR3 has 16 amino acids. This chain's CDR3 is CASSQDPQGAPETQYF. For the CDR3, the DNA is TGCGCCAGCAGCCAAGATCCCCAGGGGGCCCCAGAGACCCAGTACTTC.

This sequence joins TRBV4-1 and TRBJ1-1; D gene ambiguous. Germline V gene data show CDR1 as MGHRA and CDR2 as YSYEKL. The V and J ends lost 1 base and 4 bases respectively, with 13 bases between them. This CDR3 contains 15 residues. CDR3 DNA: TGCGCCAGCAGCCAAGTAGGGAGGGCCGGCACTGAAGCTTTCTTT. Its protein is CASSQVGRAGTEAFF.

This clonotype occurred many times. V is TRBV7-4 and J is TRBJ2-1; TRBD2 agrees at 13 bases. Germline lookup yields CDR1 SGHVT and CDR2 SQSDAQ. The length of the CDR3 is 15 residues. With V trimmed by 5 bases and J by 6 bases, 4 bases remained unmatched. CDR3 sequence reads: CASSRLAGGRNEQFF. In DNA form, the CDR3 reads TGTGCCAGCAGCAGACTAGCGGGGGGCCGCAATGAGCAGTTCTTC.

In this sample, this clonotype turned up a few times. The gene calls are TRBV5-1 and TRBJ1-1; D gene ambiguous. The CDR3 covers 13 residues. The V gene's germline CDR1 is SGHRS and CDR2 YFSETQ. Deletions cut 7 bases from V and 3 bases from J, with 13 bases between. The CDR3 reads CASGRPSDTEAFF. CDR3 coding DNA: TGCGCCAGCGGGCGGCCAAGTGACACTGAAGCTTTCTTT.

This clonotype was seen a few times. As DNA, the CDR3 is TGCGCCAGCCACCCGGGGGTGATCTTCAACTCTGGAAACACCATATATTTT. It encodes CASHPGVIFNSGNTIYF. V is TRBV5-1 and J is TRBJ1-3; a possible D gene is TRBD1 (5 bases). Germline-derived CDR1 and CDR2 are SGHRS and YFSETQ. This CDR3 spans 17 amino acids. Trimming shortened V by 7 bases and J by 0 bases, and 20 bases separated the two germline ends.

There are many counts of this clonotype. DNA for the CDR3: TGTGCCAGCAGTTTCTCTCTCGCGAACGAGCAGTACTTC. It translates to CASSFSLANEQYF. This chain links TRBV12-3 or TRBV12-4 with TRBJ2-7; no clear D gene. The length of the CDR3 is 13 residues. Trimming removed 3 bases at V and 5 bases at J, with 11 bases between.

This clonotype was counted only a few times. The CDR3 nucleotides are TGTGCCAGCAGCTTAGTACTAGCGGGGCGAACCGGGGAGCTGTTTTTT. Protein product: CASSLVLAGRTGELFF. This chain joins TRBV7-8 and TRBJ2-2; 10 positions agree with TRBD2. This CDR3 is 16 amino acids long. Unmatched junction bases numbered 4, after V lost 1 base and J lost 5 bases. Germline V gene sequence: CDR1 SGHVS, CDR2 FQNEAQ.

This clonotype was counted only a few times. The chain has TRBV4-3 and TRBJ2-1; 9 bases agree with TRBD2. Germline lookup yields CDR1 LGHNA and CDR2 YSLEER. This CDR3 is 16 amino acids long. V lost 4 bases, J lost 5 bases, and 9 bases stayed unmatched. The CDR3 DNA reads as TGCGCCAGCAGCCTAAGAGCGGGGGGCCTGAACAATGAGCAGTTCTTC. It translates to CASSLRAGGLNNEQFF.

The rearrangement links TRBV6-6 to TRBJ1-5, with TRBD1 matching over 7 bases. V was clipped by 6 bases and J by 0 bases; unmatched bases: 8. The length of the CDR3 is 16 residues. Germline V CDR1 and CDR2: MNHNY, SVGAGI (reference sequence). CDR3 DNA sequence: TGTGCCAGCAGCCGAACAGGGGATTATAGCAATCAGCCCCAGCATTTT. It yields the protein CASSRTGDYSNQPQHF.